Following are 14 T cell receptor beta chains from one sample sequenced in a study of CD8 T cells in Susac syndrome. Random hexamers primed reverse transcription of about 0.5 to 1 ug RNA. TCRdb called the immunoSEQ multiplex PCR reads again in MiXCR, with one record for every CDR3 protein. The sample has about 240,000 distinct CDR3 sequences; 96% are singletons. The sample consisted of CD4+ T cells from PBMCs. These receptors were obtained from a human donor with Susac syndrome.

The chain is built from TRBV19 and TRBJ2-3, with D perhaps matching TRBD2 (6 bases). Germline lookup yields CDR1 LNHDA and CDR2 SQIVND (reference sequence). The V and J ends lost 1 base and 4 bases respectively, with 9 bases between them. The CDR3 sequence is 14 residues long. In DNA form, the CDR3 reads TGTGCCAGTAGTATAGCACTAGCCGCAGATACGCAGTATTTT. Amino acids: CASSIALAADTQYF.

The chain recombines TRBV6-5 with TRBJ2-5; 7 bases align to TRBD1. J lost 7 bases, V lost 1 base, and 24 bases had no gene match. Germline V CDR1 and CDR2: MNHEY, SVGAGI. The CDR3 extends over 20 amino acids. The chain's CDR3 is CASSYFKNEQGTLEDVTQYF. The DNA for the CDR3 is TGTGCCAGCAGTTACTTTAAGAACGAACAGGGGACGCTTGAAGATGTGACCCAGTACTTC.

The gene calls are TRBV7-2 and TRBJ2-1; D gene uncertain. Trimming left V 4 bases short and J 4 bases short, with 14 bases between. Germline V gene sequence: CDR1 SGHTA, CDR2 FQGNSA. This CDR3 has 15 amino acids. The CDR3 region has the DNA TGTGCCAGCAGCTCAGATTCTCGATGGTACAATGAGCAGTTCTTC. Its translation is CASSSDSRWYNEQFF.

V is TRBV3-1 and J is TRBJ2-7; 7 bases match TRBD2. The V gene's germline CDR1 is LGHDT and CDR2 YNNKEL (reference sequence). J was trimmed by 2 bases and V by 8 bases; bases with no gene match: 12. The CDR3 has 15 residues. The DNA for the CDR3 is TGTGCCAGCGCCGATACTGGACTAGTCGCCTACGAGCAGTACTTC. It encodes CASADTGLVAYEQYF.

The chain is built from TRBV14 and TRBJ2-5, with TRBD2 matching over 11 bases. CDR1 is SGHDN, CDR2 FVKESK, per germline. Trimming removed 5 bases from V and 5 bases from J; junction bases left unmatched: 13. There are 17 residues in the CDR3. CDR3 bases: TGTGCCAGCAGCTATACTAACGGACTAGCGGGTTTGGAGACCCAGTACTTC. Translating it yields CASSYTNGLAGLETQYF.

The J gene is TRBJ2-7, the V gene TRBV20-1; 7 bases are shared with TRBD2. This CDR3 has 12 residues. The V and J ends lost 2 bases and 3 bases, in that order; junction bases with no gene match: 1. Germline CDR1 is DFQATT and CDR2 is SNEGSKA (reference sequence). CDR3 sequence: CSARLAVYEQYF. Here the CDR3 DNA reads TGCAGTGCTAGACTAGCGGTCTACGAGCAGTACTTC.

The CDR3 sequence: CASSLGTGTGGRETQYF. The CDR3 DNA sequence: TGTGCCAGCAGTTTGGGGACCGGGACAGGGGGTCGGGAGACCCAGTACTTC. This chain links TRBV27 with TRBJ2-5; TRBD1 agrees at 11 bases. Germline CDR1 MNHEY, CDR2 SMNVEV (reference sequence). V gave up 3 bases and J gave up 5 bases; unmatched junction bases: 11. This CDR3 comprises 17 residues.

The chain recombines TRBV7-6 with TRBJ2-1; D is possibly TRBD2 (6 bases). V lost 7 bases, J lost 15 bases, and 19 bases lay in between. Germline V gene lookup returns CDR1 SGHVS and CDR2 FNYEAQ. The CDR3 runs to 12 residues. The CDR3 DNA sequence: TGTGCCAGCACCCCGACCCCTAGCGACGGGTTCTTC. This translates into CASTPTPSDGFF.

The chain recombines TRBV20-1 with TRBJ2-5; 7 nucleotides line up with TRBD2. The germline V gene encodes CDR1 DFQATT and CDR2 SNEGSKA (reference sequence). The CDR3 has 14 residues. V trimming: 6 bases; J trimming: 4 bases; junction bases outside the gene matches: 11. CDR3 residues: CSAKFPGLRETQYF. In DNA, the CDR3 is TGCAGTGCAAAATTCCCGGGACTAAGAGAGACCCAGTACTTC.

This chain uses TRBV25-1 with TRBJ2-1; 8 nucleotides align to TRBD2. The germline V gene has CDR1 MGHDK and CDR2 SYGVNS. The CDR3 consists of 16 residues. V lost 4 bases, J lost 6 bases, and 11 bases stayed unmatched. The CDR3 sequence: CASSGLTSEFLNEQFF. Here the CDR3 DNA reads TGTGCCAGCAGTGGGTTGACTAGCGAGTTCCTCAATGAGCAGTTCTTC.

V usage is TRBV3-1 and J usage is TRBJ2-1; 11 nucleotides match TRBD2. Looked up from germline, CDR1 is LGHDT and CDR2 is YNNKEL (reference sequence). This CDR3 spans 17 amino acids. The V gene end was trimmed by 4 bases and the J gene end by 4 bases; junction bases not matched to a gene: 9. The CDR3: CASSLTGGLAAYNEQFF. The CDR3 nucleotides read TGTGCCAGCAGCCTCACCGGGGGACTAGCGGCTTACAATGAGCAGTTCTTC.

The CDR3 loop is CASSLDLTSGGSYEQYF. The CDR3 coding sequence is TGTGCCAGCAGTTTAGACCTGACTAGCGGGGGATCCTACGAGCAGTACTTC. The chain joins TRBV27 to TRBJ2-7, with TRBD2 matching over 12 bases. V lost 2 bases to trimming and J lost 1 base; unmatched junction nucleotides: 6. Germline V lookup: CDR1 MNHEY, CDR2 SMNVEV (reference sequence). The CDR3 consists of 17 residues.

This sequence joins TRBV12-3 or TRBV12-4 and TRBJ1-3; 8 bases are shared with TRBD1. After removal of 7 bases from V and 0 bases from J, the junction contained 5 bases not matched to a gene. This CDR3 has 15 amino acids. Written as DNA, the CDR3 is TGTGCCAGCACACGGACAGGGCACTCTGGAAACACCATATATTTT. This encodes CASTRTGHSGNTIYF.

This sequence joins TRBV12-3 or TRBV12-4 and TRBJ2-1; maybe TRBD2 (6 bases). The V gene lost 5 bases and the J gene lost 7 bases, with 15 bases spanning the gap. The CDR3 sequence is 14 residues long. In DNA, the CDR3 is TGTGCCAGCAGTGTTCAGACTAGTCCGAATGAGCAGTTCTTC. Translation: CASSVQTSPNEQFF.